This TCR beta chain was retrieved from a study of blood T cell repertoires in COVID-19. Across the whole study: The cDNA or gDNA used as material had been derived from T cells, B-cell-depleted T cells, or PBMCs.

V was trimmed by 1 base and J by 5 bases, leaving 8 bases between them. This CDR3 contains 13 residues. Germline CDR1 and CDR2: LNHNV and YYDKDF (reference sequence). As originally analysed: Nucleated cell number was recorded as an estimate derived from reference gene primer amplification. Assay used: immunoSEQ multiplex PCR; TCRdb lists only in-frame clones, some missing. V, J and clone size are those of that table, while D and trimming were read from the DNA. The table includes 160,000 or so clones, 89% detected once. The sequence came from a man between 60 and 75 years old with acute or convalescent COVID-19. The rearrangement uses TRBV15 and TRBJ1-2; weak D call: TRBD1 (5 bases). The sequenced sample was peripheral blood. CDR3 sequence (DNA): TGTGCCACCAGCAGAGGACAGCTTTATGGCTACACCTTC. Protein sequence: CATSRGQLYGYTF.